Each of the 7 T cell receptor beta chains below was sequenced from the same sample in a study of cytomegalovirus exposure and HLA in healthy donors. The PCR was carried out with 60 Vbeta primers and 13 Jbeta primers. Repertoires were generated with immunoSEQ multiplex PCR, while TCRdb's copy carries only in-frame clones and drops some. The sample has 99,000 or so clones, over 65% seen once. The sequencing input was PBMCs. The receptors stem from a man aged 55 to 70 in good health and CMV-seropositive.

The chain employs TRBV19 and TRBJ1-5; 10 bases are a match to TRBD1. J gave up 0 bases and V 4 bases, and 6 bases lay outside the gene matches. Germline V gene data show CDR1 as LNHDA and CDR2 as SQIVND (reference sequence). The CDR3 has 17 amino acids. This CDR3 reads CASSKPGQGFSNQPQHF. CDR3 bases: TGTGCCAGTAGTAAACCGGGACAGGGGTTTAGCAATCAGCCCCAGCATTTT. Looking up the rest from reference TRBV19 and TRBJ1-5 gives the full variable domain: DGGITQSPKYLFRKEGQNVTLSCEQNLNHDAMYWYRQDPGQGLRLIYYSQIVNDFQKGDIAEGYSVSREKKESFPLTVTSAQKNPTAFYLCASSKPGQGFSNQPQHFGDGTRLSIL.

This chain connects TRBV10-3 to TRBJ2-3; 10 bases fit TRBD1. V trimming: 4 bases; J trimming: 3 bases; junction bases outside the gene matches: 4. The germline CDR1 and CDR2 sequences are ENHRY and SYGVKD. CDR3 size: 15 residues. CDR3 protein: CAISGDRGNTDTQYF. The CDR3 DNA reads as TGTGCCATCAGTGGGGACAGGGGAAATACAGATACGCAGTATTTT.

The V and J genes are TRBV7-3 and TRBJ2-1; 9 nucleotides match TRBD2. Germline assignment: CDR1 SGHTA and CDR2 FQGTGA. This CDR3 contains 16 residues. Unmatched junction bases numbered 10, after V lost 2 bases and J lost 8 bases. CDR3 sequence reads: CASSLGAGGPVDEQFF. The CDR3 DNA is TGTGCCAGCAGCTTAGGGGCGGGGGGGCCGGTGGATGAGCAGTTCTTC. The full variable domain, with the rest looked up from reference TRBV7-3 and TRBJ2-1, is GAGVSQTPSNKVTEKGKYVELRCDPISGHTALYWYRQSLGQGPEFLIYFQGTGAADDSGLPNDRFFAVRPEGSVSTLKIQRTERGDSAVYLCASSLGAGGPVDEQFFGPGTRLTVL.

The rearrangement uses TRBV5-4 and TRBJ1-4; D gene unclear. Germline V gene sequence: CDR1 SGHNT, CDR2 YYREEE (reference sequence). V was pared by 4 bases and J by 1 base, with 8 bases between. CDR3 length equals 14 residues. As DNA, the CDR3 is TGTGCCAGCAGCAAAGAGGGAACTAATGAAAAACTGTTTTTT. Translated: CASSKEGTNEKLFF.

The chain combines TRBV4-1 with TRBJ2-7, with D unresolved. The germline V and J ends were trimmed by 3 bases and 1 base, with 10 bases remaining between them. This CDR3 has 14 residues. Germline V gene lookup returns CDR1 MGHRA and CDR2 YSYEKL. The CDR3 loop reads CASSHVIGSYEQYF. The DNA of the CDR3 is TGCGCCAGCAGCCACGTGATCGGTTCCTACGAGCAGTACTTC.

This clone was seen a few times. The same CDR3 is also encoded by other DNA sequences in this sample. This chain links TRBV6-6 with TRBJ1-2; 8 bases fit TRBD1. Looked up from germline, CDR1 is MNHNY and CDR2 is SVGAGI (reference sequence). The J segment lost 8 bases and the V segment lost 2 bases, leaving 1 base of the junction unmatched. The CDR3 covers 12 residues. CDR3 loop: CASSYPGGGYTF. CDR3 sequence (DNA): TGTGCCAGCAGTTACCCAGGGGGCGGCTACACCTTC.

The chain has TRBV5-1 and TRBJ2-7, with 14 bases matching TRBD2. Unmatched junction bases numbered 11, after V lost 4 bases and J lost 2 bases. CDR1 and CDR2 (germline): SGHRS, YFSETQ. CDR3 length: 18 amino acids. The CDR3 here is CASSKGLAGGPRAYEQYF. Written as DNA, the CDR3 is TGCGCCAGCAGCAAAGGACTAGCGGGGGGTCCACGGGCCTACGAGCAGTACTTC.